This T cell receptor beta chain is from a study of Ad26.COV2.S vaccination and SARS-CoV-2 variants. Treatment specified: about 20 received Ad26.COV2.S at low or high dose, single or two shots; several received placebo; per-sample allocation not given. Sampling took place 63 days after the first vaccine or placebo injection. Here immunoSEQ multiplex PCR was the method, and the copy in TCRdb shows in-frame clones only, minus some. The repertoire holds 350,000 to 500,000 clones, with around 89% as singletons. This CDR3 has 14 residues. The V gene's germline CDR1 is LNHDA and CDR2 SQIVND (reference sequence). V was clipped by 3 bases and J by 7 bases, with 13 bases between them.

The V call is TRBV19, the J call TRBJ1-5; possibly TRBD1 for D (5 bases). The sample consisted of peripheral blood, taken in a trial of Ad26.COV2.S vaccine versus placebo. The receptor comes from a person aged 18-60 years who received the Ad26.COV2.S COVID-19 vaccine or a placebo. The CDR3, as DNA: TGTGCCAGTAGTATCGGCGGTTCAGGGCAGCCCCAGCATTTT. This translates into CASSIGGSGQPQHF.